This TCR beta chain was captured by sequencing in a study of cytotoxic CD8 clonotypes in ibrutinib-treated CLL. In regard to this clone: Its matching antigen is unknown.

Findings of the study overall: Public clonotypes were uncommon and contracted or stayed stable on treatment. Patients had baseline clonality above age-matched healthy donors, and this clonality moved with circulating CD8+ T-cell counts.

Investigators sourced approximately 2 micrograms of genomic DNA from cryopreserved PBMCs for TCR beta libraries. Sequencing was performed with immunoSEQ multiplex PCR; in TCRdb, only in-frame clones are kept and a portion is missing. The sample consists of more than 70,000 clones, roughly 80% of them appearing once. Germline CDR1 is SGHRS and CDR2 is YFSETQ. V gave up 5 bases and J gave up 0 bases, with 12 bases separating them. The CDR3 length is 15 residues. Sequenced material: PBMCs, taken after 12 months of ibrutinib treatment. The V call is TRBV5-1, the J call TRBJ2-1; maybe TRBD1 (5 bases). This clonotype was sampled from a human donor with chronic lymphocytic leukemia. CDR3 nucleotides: TGCGCCAGCAGAAACAGGACGGGCTCCTACAATGAGCAGTTCTTC. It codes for CASRNRTGSYNEQFF.